These 20 T cell receptor beta chains originate from one sample sequenced in a study of CD8 T cells in Susac syndrome. cDNA came from roughly 0.53 to 1 ug RNA primed by random hexamers. TCRdb itself ran the immunoSEQ multiplex PCR reads through MiXCR, one entry per CDR3 protein. The table lists around 50,000 distinct CDR3 sequences, nearly 95% of them singletons. The sample taken for sequencing was CD8+ T cells from PBMCs. The receptors come from a human donor in good health.

The V gene is TRBV29-1, the J gene TRBJ1-4; D uncertain. Germline-derived CDR1 and CDR2 are SQVTM and ANQGSEA. The CDR3 is 15 amino acids. V was trimmed by 0 bases and J by 6 bases, leaving 14 bases between them. The CDR3 coding sequence is TGCAGCGTTGAAGATCGTGAAGGGCATTATGAAAAACTGTTTTTT. Protein sequence: CSVEDREGHYEKLFF.

The chain uses TRBV19 and TRBJ2-7; maybe TRBD2 (5 bases). Germline assignment: CDR1 LNHDA and CDR2 SQIVND (reference sequence). This CDR3 spans 14 amino acids. V was shortened by 3 bases and J by 0 bases, with 9 bases between the two germline ends. As DNA, the CDR3 is TGTGCCAGTAGTATTGTCGGGGACTCCTACGAGCAGTACTTC. This translates into CASSIVGDSYEQYF.

This chain uses TRBV6-1 with TRBJ1-1; D is uncertain. The CDR3 spans 11 residues. With 3 bases removed from V and 6 bases from J, the gap between germline ends came to 5 bases. CDR1 and CDR2 (germline): MNHNS, SASEGT. The CDR3 DNA reads TGTGCCAGCAGTGACAGTCCTGAAGCTTTCTTT. This translates into CASSDSPEAFF.

In its sample, this clonotype was seen once. The chain combines TRBV27 with TRBJ2-1; 9 nucleotides agree with TRBD1. This CDR3 contains 16 residues. Germline V lookup: CDR1 MNHEY, CDR2 SMNVEV (reference sequence). V was pared by 5 bases and J by 6 bases, with 11 bases of the junction left unmatched. CDR3 region: CASSLQDRGGLNEQFF. CDR3 nucleotides: TGTGCCAGCAGTCTTCAGGACAGGGGTGGGCTCAATGAGCAGTTCTTC.

The rearrangement joins TRBV27 to TRBJ1-1, with no clear D. Looked up from germline, CDR1 is MNHEY and CDR2 is SMNVEV (reference sequence). This CDR3 comprises 13 residues. With 1 base removed from V and 0 bases from J, the gap between germline ends came to 3 bases. CDR3 amino acids: CASSLYLNTEAFF. CDR3 in DNA: TGTGCCAGCAGTTTATATCTGAACACTGAAGCTTTCTTT.

The rearrangement joins TRBV19 to TRBJ2-3; D uncertain. This CDR3 comprises 16 residues. Germline CDR1 reads LNHDA; CDR2 reads SQIVND (reference sequence). V was pared by 0 bases and J by 6 bases, with 16 bases between. CDR3 loop: CASSIDPSPVTDTQYF. CDR3 nucleotides: TGTGCCAGTAGTATAGATCCCAGTCCTGTAACGGATACGCAGTATTTT.

The chain carries TRBV4-3 and TRBJ2-1, with TRBD2 matching over 8 bases. The germline gives CDR1 LGHNA, CDR2 YSLEER. This CDR3 contains 15 residues. V lost 0 bases, J lost 9 bases, and 7 bases stayed unmatched. The CDR3 region has the DNA TGCGCCAGCAGCCAAGACTCGACTAGCGAAGGTGAGCAGTTCTTC. Amino acids: CASSQDSTSEGEQFF.

V is TRBV7-9 and J is TRBJ2-1, with 13 bases identical to TRBD2. The germline gives CDR1 SEHNR, CDR2 FQNEAQ (reference sequence). The CDR3 contains 16 residues. The V gene end was trimmed by 1 base and the J gene end by 7 bases; junction bases not matched to a gene: 4. CDR3 loop: CASSLVGLAGVNEQFF. DNA for the CDR3: TGTGCCAGCAGCTTAGTTGGACTAGCGGGAGTGAATGAGCAGTTCTTC.

This chain's CDR3 is CASSETDRGNEQFF. CDR3 in DNA: TGTGCCAGCAGTGAAACAGACAGGGGGAATGAGCAGTTCTTC. The chain joins TRBV6-1 to TRBJ2-1; 9 bases line up with TRBD1. This CDR3 contains 14 residues. Per the germline V gene, CDR1 is MNHNS and CDR2 is SASEGT. V trimming: 2 bases; J trimming: 7 bases; junction bases outside the gene matches: 3.

The chain couples TRBV13 to TRBJ2-5; a weak D match, TRBD1 (6 bases). Looked up from germline, CDR1 is PRHDT and CDR2 is FYEKMQ (reference sequence). This CDR3 is built from 16 residues. V was shortened by 2 bases and J by 5 bases, with 18 bases between the two germline ends. CDR3 region: CASSLSGTSDRETQYF. The CDR3 DNA follows: TGTGCCAGCAGCTTAAGTGGGACAAGTGATCGGGAGACCCAGTACTTC.

V usage is TRBV14 and J usage is TRBJ2-4; D is unclear. Germline values: CDR1 SGHDN, CDR2 FVKESK. Trimming cost V 0 bases and J 2 bases, with 14 bases left between them. The CDR3 loop spans 17 amino acids. The CDR3 reads CASSQDRSPLTKNIQYF. As DNA, the CDR3 is TGTGCCAGCAGCCAAGATCGGTCCCCGTTAACCAAAAACATTCAGTACTTC.

The rearrangement uses TRBV6-2 or TRBV6-3 and TRBJ2-7; maybe TRBD1 (7 bases). Trimming took 7 bases from V and 2 from J, leaving 18 bases between them. This CDR3 has 15 residues. Germline V gene data show CDR1 as MNHEY and CDR2 as SVGEGT. The CDR3 region is CASTSWGDRTYEQYF. The DNA of the CDR3 is TGTGCCAGCACCTCCTGGGGGGACAGAACCTACGAGCAGTACTTC.

The chain joins TRBV20-1 to TRBJ1-2; TRBD1 matches 9 bases. V was clipped by 6 bases and J by 1 base; unmatched bases: 6. CDR1 is DFQATT and CDR2 is SNEGSKA in the germline V gene (reference sequence). CDR3 size: 14 residues. The DNA for the CDR3 is TGCAGTGCAACCCGGACAGGGGTTAACTATGGCTACACCTTC. Translation: CSATRTGVNYGYTF.

The rearrangement uses TRBV15 and TRBJ1-2; D perhaps matches TRBD1 (5 bases). Per the germline V gene, CDR1 is LNHNV and CDR2 is YYDKDF (reference sequence). The CDR3 loop spans 14 amino acids. Deletions cut 9 bases from V and 2 bases from J, with 16 bases between. The CDR3 region is CATTIRDGNYGYTF. The CDR3 coding sequence is TGTGCCACTACAATCCGGGACGGAAACTATGGCTACACCTTC.

CDR3 nucleotide sequence: TGCAGCGTCCCGATTTTCTCTGGGGCCAACGTCCTGACTTTC. Translating it yields CSVPIFSGANVLTF. V usage is TRBV29-1 and J usage is TRBJ2-6; D not certain. The germline V and J ends were trimmed by 6 bases and 0 bases, with 9 bases remaining between them. The CDR3 runs 14 residues. Germline loops: CDR1 SQVTM, CDR2 ANQGSEA. Full variable domain (rest looked up from reference TRBV29-1 and TRBJ2-6): SAVISQKPSRDICQRGTSLTIQCQVDSQVTMMFWYRQQPGQSLTLIATANQGSEATYESGFVIDKFPISRPNLTFSTLTVSNMSPEDSSIYLCSVPIFSGANVLTFGAGSRLTVL.

This clonotype was seen a handful of times. The CDR3: CSAWGDRSYEQYF. CDR3 DNA: TGCAGTGCCTGGGGCGACAGGTCCTACGAGCAGTACTTC. The chain employs TRBV20-1 and TRBJ2-7, with TRBD1 as a possible D gene (6 bases). CDR3 length equals 13 residues. Germline assignment: CDR1 DFQATT and CDR2 SNEGSKA (reference sequence). V lost 6 bases to trimming and J lost 1 base, with 13 bases between them.

The chain combines TRBV5-6 with TRBJ1-1; 11 nucleotides line up with TRBD1. Germline V gene data show CDR1 as SGHDT and CDR2 as YYEEEE. V was clipped by 4 bases and J by 7 bases; unmatched bases: 9. The CDR3 has 15 residues. The CDR3, as DNA: TGTGCCAGCAGCCTGGTTTGGACAGGGGGCGATGAAGCTTTCTTT. This gives the protein CASSLVWTGGDEAFF.

J is TRBJ2-2 and V is TRBV19; 10 bases line up with TRBD2. CDR3 length: 14 residues. V trimming: 6 bases; J trimming: 6 bases; junction bases outside the gene matches: 4. Germline loops: CDR1 LNHDA, CDR2 SQIVND (reference sequence). The CDR3 is CASSPSGSAGELFF. CDR3 DNA: TGTGCCAGTAGCCCTAGCGGGAGTGCCGGGGAGCTGTTTTTT.

The chain joins TRBV20-1 to TRBJ1-2; D not certain. This CDR3 region has 13 residues. Deletions cut 3 bases from V and 4 bases from J, with 12 bases between. Per germline, CDR1 DFQATT and CDR2 SNEGSKA (reference sequence). The CDR3 nucleotides read TGCAGTGCTAGGCCCACCGGAGGCTATGGCTACACCTTC. Translating it yields CSARPTGGYGYTF.

The chain uses TRBV5-4 and TRBJ2-6; tentative D call: TRBD2 (6 bases). This CDR3 is 16 amino acids long. V gave up 3 bases and J gave up 2 bases, with 12 bases separating them. The germline V gene encodes CDR1 SGHNT and CDR2 YYREEE (reference sequence). The CDR3 is CASSSRGYTGANVLTF. In nucleotides, the CDR3 is TGTGCCAGCAGCTCTCGGGGGTATACTGGGGCCAACGTCCTGACTTTC.